This record covers a single TCR beta chain. Its antigen is currently unknown. The V and J ends lost 5 bases and 5 bases, in that order; junction bases with no gene match: 10. Germline V CDR1 and CDR2: SEHNR, FQNEAQ (reference sequence). CDR3 size: 15 residues. The sample belongs to a study of shared clonotypes between healthy human individuals. Study-level points and caveats: Naive subsets tended to show greater estimated richness than memory subsets.

This table comes from immunoSEQ multiplex PCR, and its TCRdb copy is limited to in-frame clones, with some not included. The table records about 2.2 million clones, 90% to 95% of them present only once. Terminally differentiated effector memory CD45RA+ cells were excluded by CCR7 positive selection of CD45RO-negative cells. The V call is TRBV7-9, the J call TRBJ2-3; 7 bases map to TRBD1. The sample comprised naive CD8+ T cells from PBMCs. The sequence derives from a man between 18 and 29 years old in good health. Some clones in this sample may be carry-over from other donors' samples. The CDR3 here is CASSLKRDRKDTQYF. The CDR3 DNA is TGTGCCAGCAGCCTAAAGAGGGACAGAAAAGATACGCAGTATTTT.